This TCR beta chain was documented in a study of T cells of healthy individuals. TCRdb ran MiXCR on the 5' RACE reads and lists one entry per CDR3 protein. The data show around 98,000 distinct CDR3 sequences, approximately 15% seen once. The V segment lost 5 bases and the J segment 4 bases; nucleotides outside the gene matches: 7. CDR1 is SGHVS and CDR2 is FQNEAQ in the germline V gene. The CDR3 totals 16 residues. The TCR sequence derives from a human donor in good health. This rearrangement joins TRBV7-8 to TRBJ2-3; 12 nucleotides agree with TRBD2. CDR3 protein: CASSIRTSGAPDTQYF. The CDR3 DNA follows: TGTGCCAGCAGCATAAGGACTAGCGGGGCGCCAGATACGCAGTATTTT.